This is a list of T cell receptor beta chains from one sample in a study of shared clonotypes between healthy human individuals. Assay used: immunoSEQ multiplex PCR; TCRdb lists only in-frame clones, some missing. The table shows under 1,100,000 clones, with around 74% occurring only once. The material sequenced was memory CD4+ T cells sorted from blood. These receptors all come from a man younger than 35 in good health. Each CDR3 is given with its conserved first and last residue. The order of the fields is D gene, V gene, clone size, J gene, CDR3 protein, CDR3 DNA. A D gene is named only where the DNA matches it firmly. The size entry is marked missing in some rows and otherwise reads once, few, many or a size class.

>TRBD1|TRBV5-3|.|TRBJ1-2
CARSLTDRDTDGYTF
TGTGCCAGAAGCCTTACGGACAGGGATACCGATGGCTACACCTTC
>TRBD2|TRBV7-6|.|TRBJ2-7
CASSRENGREYEQYF
TGTGCCAGCTCCCGGGAAAACGGGAGGGAATACGAGCAGTACTTC
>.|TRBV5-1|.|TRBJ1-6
CASSPGSTGNNSPLHF
TGCGCCAGCAGCCCTGGGTCCACAGGGAACAATTCACCCCTCCACTTT
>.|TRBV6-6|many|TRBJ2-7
CASSRGMTYEQYF
TGTGCCAGCAGCAGGGGAATGACCTACGAGCAGTACTTC
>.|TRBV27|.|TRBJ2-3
CASSPYRVPSSTDTQYF
TGTGCCAGCAGTCCTTATCGAGTCCCATCGAGCACAGATACGCAGTATTTT
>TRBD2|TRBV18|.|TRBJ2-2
CASSSFSGPSNTGELFF
TGTGCCAGCTCTTCGTTTAGCGGGCCATCCAACACCGGGGAGCTGTTTTTT
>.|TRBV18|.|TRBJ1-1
CASSPAFSPEAFF
TGTGCCAGCTCACCAGCCTTCTCCCCTGAAGCTTTCTTT
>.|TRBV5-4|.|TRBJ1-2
CASSTADRNYGYTF
TGTGCCAGCAGCACGGCAGACAGGAACTATGGCTACACCTTC
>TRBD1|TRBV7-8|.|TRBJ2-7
CASSPPWTGGRYEQYF
TGTGCCAGCAGCCCCCCCTGGACAGGGGGCCGGTACGAGCAGTACTTC
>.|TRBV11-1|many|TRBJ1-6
CASSLEGSFGNSPLHF
TGTGCCAGCAGCTTAGAGGGGTCATTCGGCAATTCACCCCTCCACTTT
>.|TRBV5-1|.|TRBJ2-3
CASSYGGNADTQYF
TGCGCCAGCAGCTATGGGGGAAACGCAGATACGCAGTATTTT
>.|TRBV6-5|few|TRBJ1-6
CASSPEYNSPLHF
TGTGCCAGCAGTCCCGAGTATAATTCACCCCTCCACTTT
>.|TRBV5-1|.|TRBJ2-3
CASSPQTDTQYF
TGCGCCAGCAGCCCCCAGACAGATACGCAGTATTTT
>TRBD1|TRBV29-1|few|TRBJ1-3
CSVRTGLVSGNTIYF
TGCAGCGTTAGGACAGGGCTCGTCTCTGGAAACACCATATATTTT
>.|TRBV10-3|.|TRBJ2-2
CAISDWLRGTGELFF
TGTGCCATCAGTGATTGGCTTCGAGGGACCGGGGAGCTGTTTTTT
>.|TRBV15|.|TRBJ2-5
CATSRGGGPMQTQYF
TGTGCCACCAGCAGAGGCGGAGGCCCAATGCAGACCCAGTACTTC
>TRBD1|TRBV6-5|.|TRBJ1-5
CASRRTGVWQPQHF
TGTGCCAGCAGACGGACAGGGGTTTGGCAGCCCCAGCATTTT
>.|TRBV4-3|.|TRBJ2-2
CASSQEPQRQVNTGELFF
TGCGCCAGCAGCCAAGAGCCTCAGCGCCAGGTGAACACCGGGGAGCTGTTTTTT
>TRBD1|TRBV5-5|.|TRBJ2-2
CASSRTGVETGELFF
TGTGCCAGCAGTCGGACAGGGGTAGAGACCGGGGAGCTGTTTTTT
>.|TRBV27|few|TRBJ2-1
CASKTADRYEQFF
TGTGCCAGCAAGACCGCGGACCGGTATGAGCAGTTCTTC
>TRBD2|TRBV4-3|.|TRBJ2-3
CASSPDSGSSTDTQYF
TGCGCCAGCAGCCCCGATAGCGGGTCTAGCACAGATACGCAGTATTTT
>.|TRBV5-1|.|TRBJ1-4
CASSSVSGPNEKLFF
TGCGCCAGCAGCTCAGTTTCGGGGCCGAATGAAAAACTGTTTTTT
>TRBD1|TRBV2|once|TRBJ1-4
CASRPQGASRGKLFF
TGTGCCAGCAGACCCCAGGGGGCCAGTAGAGGAAAACTGTTTTTT
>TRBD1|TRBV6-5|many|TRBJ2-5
CASSLQGAATQYF
TGTGCCAGCAGTTTACAGGGGGCTGCGACCCAGTACTTC
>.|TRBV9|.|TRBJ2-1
CASSAGQGLYNEQFF
TGTGCCAGCAGCGCAGGACAGGGACTATACAATGAGCAGTTCTTC
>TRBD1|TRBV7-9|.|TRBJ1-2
CASSLSTGGDYGYTF
TGTGCCAGCAGCTTATCGACAGGGGGAGATTATGGCTACACCTTC
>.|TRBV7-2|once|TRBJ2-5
CASSLVARPQETQYF
TGTGCCAGCAGCTTAGTCGCGCGCCCCCAAGAGACCCAGTACTTC
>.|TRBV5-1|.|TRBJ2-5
CASSPQGRGETQYF
TGCGCCAGCAGCCCTCAGGGGAGGGGAGAGACCCAGTACTTC
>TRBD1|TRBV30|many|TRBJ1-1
CAWITGGGTEAFF
TGTGCCTGGATTACAGGGGGCGGCACTGAAGCTTTCTTT
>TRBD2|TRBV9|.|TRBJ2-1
CASNNRDPGGIEANEQFF
TGTGCCAGCAACAATAGAGACCCGGGGGGAATAGAGGCCAATGAGCAGTTCTTC
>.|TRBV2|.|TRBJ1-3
CASSGGLSGNTIYF
TGTGCCAGCAGTGGAGGTCTCTCTGGAAACACCATATATTTT
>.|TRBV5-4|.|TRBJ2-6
CARQLDVVSGANVLTF
TGTGCCAGACAGCTGGACGTAGTCTCTGGGGCCAACGTCCTGACTTTC
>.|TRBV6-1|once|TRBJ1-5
CASSEEVTVSRPQHF
TGTGCCAGCAGTGAAGAAGTGACAGTTTCGCGGCCCCAGCATTTT
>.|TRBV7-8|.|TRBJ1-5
CASSLAGTNQPQHF
TGTGCCAGCAGCTTGGCGGGAACAAATCAGCCCCAGCATTTT
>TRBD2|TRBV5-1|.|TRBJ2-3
CASSPPSGLAGPDTQYF
TGCGCCAGCAGCCCCCCTTCCGGGCTAGCGGGGCCAGATACGCAGTATTTT
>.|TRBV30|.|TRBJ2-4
CAWSVSNPNIQYF
TGTGCCTGGAGTGTATCCAACCCAAACATTCAGTACTTC
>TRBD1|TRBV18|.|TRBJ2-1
CASSLTGTVYNEQFF
TGTGCCAGCTCATTGACCGGGACAGTTTACAATGAGCAGTTCTTC
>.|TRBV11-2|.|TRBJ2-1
CASSAQGRSGNEQFF
TGTGCCAGCAGCGCGCAGGGAAGATCGGGCAATGAGCAGTTCTTC
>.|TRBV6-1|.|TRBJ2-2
CASSRTAGTGELFF
TGTGCCAGCAGTCGGACAGCAGGAACCGGGGAGCTGTTTTTT
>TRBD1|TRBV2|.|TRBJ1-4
CASSRDAQGAGEKLFF
TGTGCCAGCAGCCGGGACGCACAGGGGGCGGGCGAAAAACTGTTTTTT
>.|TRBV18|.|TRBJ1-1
CASSIERETEAFF
TGTGCCAGCTCAATCGAGAGGGAGACTGAAGCTTTCTTT
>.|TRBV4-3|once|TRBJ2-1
CASSQDRHNEQFF
TGCGCCAGCAGCCAAGATCGACACAATGAGCAGTTCTTC
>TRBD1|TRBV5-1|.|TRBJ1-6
CASSPGTGVSPLHF
TGCGCCAGCAGCCCGGGTACAGGGGTTTCACCCCTCCACTTT